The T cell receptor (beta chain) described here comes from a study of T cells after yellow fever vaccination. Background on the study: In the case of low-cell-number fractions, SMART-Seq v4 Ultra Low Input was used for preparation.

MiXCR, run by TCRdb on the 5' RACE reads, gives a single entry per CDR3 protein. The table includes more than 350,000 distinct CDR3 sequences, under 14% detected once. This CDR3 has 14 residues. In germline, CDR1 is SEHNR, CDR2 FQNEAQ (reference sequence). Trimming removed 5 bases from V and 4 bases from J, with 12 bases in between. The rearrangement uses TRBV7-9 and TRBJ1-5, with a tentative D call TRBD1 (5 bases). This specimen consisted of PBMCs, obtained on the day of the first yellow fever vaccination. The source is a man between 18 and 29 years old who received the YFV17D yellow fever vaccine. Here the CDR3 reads CASSISGGNQPQHF. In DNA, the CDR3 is TGTGCCAGCAGCATCTCCGGGGGGAATCAGCCCCAGCATTTT.